The present TCR beta chain was sequenced within a study of CD8 T cells in Susac syndrome. cDNA came from roughly 0.5 to 1 ug RNA primed by random hexamers. The immunoSEQ assay covered 54 Vbeta and 13 Jbeta segments for CDR3. MiXCR, applied by TCRdb to the immunoSEQ multiplex PCR reads, yields one record per CDR3 protein. Among 190,000 or so distinct CDR3 sequences listed, over 90% were seen once. General study findings and limits: As the study acknowledged, the number of individuals who were part of its TCR sequencing and HLA analysis was relatively small.

Note on this clonotype: Its matching antigen is unknown.

The CDR3 contains 13 residues. The junction had 7 bases not matched to a gene; V was cut back by 9 bases and J by 8 bases. CD8+ and CD4+ T cells taken from blood had their TCR beta sequenced. The patients serving as multiple sclerosis controls were treatment-naive. They had stable or active relapsing-remitting disease and fulfilled revised McDonald criteria. The sequenced sample consisted of CD4+ T cells from PBMCs. The chain employs TRBV12-3 or TRBV12-4 and TRBJ2-1; 10 nucleotides match TRBD2. The clonotype originates from a human donor with multiple sclerosis. The CDR3 bases are TGTGCCAGTGTCCTAGCGGGAGCCGATGAGCAGTTCTTC. Translating it yields CASVLAGADEQFF.